This T cell receptor (beta chain) was obtained from a study of shared clonotypes between healthy human individuals. Method: immunoSEQ multiplex PCR; TCRdb's copy keeps in-frame clones and lacks some. The table has about 580,000 clones, roughly 98% seen once; the top ten hold less than 0.35%. Germline CDR1 reads SGHNT; CDR2 reads YYREEE (reference sequence). The CDR3 has 17 residues. V lost 0 bases, J lost 2 bases, and 7 bases stayed unmatched. CD45RO-negative CD8 cells positively selected for CCR7 made up the naive population, which excluded terminally differentiated effector memory CD45RA+ cells. In regard to this clone: Its antigen remains unidentified.

Study conclusions and caveats: Across a few donors, naive CD4 shared approximately 4.5%, naive CD8 about 3.2%, memory CD4 more than 2%, memory CD8 over 0.3%.

Sequences were obtained from naive CD8+ T cells sorted from blood. The chain employs TRBV5-4 and TRBJ2-3; 9 bases align to TRBD2. The clonotype was recovered from a man aged 25 to 45 in good health. The CDR3 sequence is CASSLGSLAGITDTQYF. The CDR3 region has the DNA TGTGCCAGCAGCTTGGGGTCCCTAGCGGGGATCACAGATACGCAGTATTTT.